This TCR beta chain derives from a study of cytomegalovirus exposure and HLA in healthy donors. Study background: From HLA-typed donors, an early data release held 70 million to 95 million unique TCRs. Ancestry clustering placed 70% to 90% of approximately 420 genotyped donors in the Caucasian-associated cluster.

Among the donors, all were healthy bone marrow donors. In the PCR, 60 Vbeta and 13 Jbeta primers were used. Sequenced by immunoSEQ multiplex PCR; TCRdb stores in-frame clones only, minus some. This table has about 140,000 clones, more than 60% appearing once. Germline V gives CDR1 SGHTA, CDR2 FQGNSA. This CDR3 contains 17 residues. V lost 4 bases and J lost 3; bases outside the gene matches: 5. The clonotype originates from a woman aged 45-60 years in good health and CMV-seropositive. Sequencing input: PBMCs. The rearrangement joins TRBV7-2 to TRBJ2-1; 14 nucleotides align to TRBD2. The CDR3 sequence is CASSSPGTSGGYNEQFF. The CDR3 nucleotides are TGTGCCAGCAGCTCACCCGGGACTAGCGGGGGCTACAATGAGCAGTTCTTC.